The clone carrying this T cell receptor beta chain was detected many times. The sample originates from a study of early T cells in non-severe SARS-CoV-2 infection. TCRdb re-called the 5' RACE reads through MiXCR, storing one row per CDR3 protein. The table includes about 30,000 distinct CDR3 sequences, 5.7% detected once. This TCR derives from an adult who was a healthcare worker with PCR-confirmed SARS-CoV-2 infection or an uninfected control (not recorded which). The material sequenced was whole blood.

The DNA of the CDR3 is TGTGCCAGCAGTTCCTACTCAGGGGTCACTGAAGCTTTCTTT. Translated, it gives CASSSYSGVTEAFF. The chain couples TRBV7-9 to TRBJ1-1; maybe TRBD1 (6 bases). Germline values: CDR1 SEHNR, CDR2 FQNEAQ (reference sequence). The CDR3 has 14 amino acids. Trimming stripped 6 bases from V and 4 bases from J, with 15 bases between.